A single sample is the source of the 16 T cell receptor beta chains below, sequenced in a study of T cell responses to AZD1222 COVID-19 vaccine (dated by TCRdb to the early 2020s). The library came from the immunoSEQ multiplex PCR assay. Drawn from immuneACCESS, this table holds only the in-frame rearrangements with V and J called that TCRdb kept. Clones are partly lost; checked studies trace under half to an unresolved V gene and leave the rest unexplained. The sample contains about 96,000 clones, 80% to 90% of them found a single time. The ten most abundant clones make up roughly 1.7% of the sample. The time point label on this specimen signifies: baseline before first vaccination. The material sequenced was peripheral blood, taken on day 0 of AZD1222 vaccination. The receptors shown here come from an adult in good health.

The CDR3 nucleotides are TGTGCCTGGAGTTTCGGACAGGCCTGGGAGATCGAAGCTTTCTTT. It translates to CAWSFGQAWEIEAFF. The chain joins TRBV30 to TRBJ1-1; 7 bases fit TRBD1. The CDR3 spans 15 residues. J gave up 8 bases and V 2 bases, and 14 bases lay outside the gene matches. Germline-derived CDR1 and CDR2 are GTSNPN and SVGIG (reference sequence).

The rearrangement links TRBV7-2 to TRBJ2-5; 7 positions agree with TRBD1. J lost 5 bases, V lost 0 bases, and 9 bases had no gene match. Germline V CDR1 and CDR2: SGHTA, FQGNSA. This CDR3 region has 16 residues. The CDR3 here is CASSLAAQGSGETQYF. The CDR3, as DNA: TGTGCCAGCAGCTTAGCCGCACAGGGGTCAGGGGAGACCCAGTACTTC. Together with reference TRBV7-2 and TRBJ2-5, the CDR3 gives the full variable domain: GAGVSQSPSNKVTEKGKDVELRCDPISGHTALYWYRQSLGQGLEFLIYFQGNSAPDKSGLPSDRFSAERTGGSVSTLTIQRTQQEDSAVYLCASSLAAQGSGETQYFGPGTRLLVL.

In DNA, the CDR3 is TGCGCCAGCAGCTTGGCTCCTCAAGAGACCCAGTACTTC. Translation gives CASSLAPQETQYF. The chain has TRBV5-1 and TRBJ2-5; D is unresolved. The CDR3 contains 13 residues. In germline, CDR1 is SGHRS, CDR2 YFSETQ. With 0 bases removed from V and 2 bases from J, the gap between germline ends came to 5 bases.

The chain uses TRBV5-6 and TRBJ2-5, with TRBD2 as a possible D gene (5 bases). The V and J ends lost 3 bases and 1 base respectively, with 10 bases between them. CDR1 is SGHDT and CDR2 is YYEEEE in the germline V gene. CDR3 size: 14 residues. CDR3 DNA: TGTGCCAGCAGCTCCCCCGGGATCCAAGAGACCCAGTACTTC. Translated: CASSSPGIQETQYF.

The CDR3 sequence: CASSLMTGALTEAFF. The CDR3, as DNA: TGTGCCAGCAGTTTAATGACAGGAGCCCTCACTGAAGCTTTCTTT. The chain joins TRBV28 to TRBJ1-1, with D perhaps TRBD1 (6 bases). This CDR3 spans 15 amino acids. Trimming stripped 2 bases from V and 4 bases from J, with 14 bases between. The V gene's germline CDR1 is MDHEN and CDR2 SYDVKM.

This clone was counted a single time. The genes are TRBV27 and TRBJ2-6; D is ambiguous. The ends were cut back, 8 bases at V and 3 bases at J, with 11 bases in the middle. Germline CDR1 reads MNHEY; CDR2 reads SMNVEV (reference sequence). The CDR3 sequence is 14 residues long. Here the CDR3 reads CASQSSFGANVLTF. In DNA form, the CDR3 reads TGTGCCAGCCAGAGCTCCTTTGGGGCCAACGTCCTGACTTTC.

V usage is TRBV9 and J usage is TRBJ2-5, with 8 positions matching TRBD2. The CDR3 is made up of 15 amino acids. Trimming at V came to 3 bases and at J to 0 bases, leaving 4 bases not matched to a gene. Germline-derived CDR1 and CDR2 are SGDLS and YYNGEE. CDR3 region: CASSARLANQETQYF. The DNA for the CDR3 is TGTGCCAGCAGCGCCAGACTAGCGAACCAAGAGACCCAGTACTTC.

V usage is TRBV7-2 and J usage is TRBJ2-3, with D possibly TRBD2 on 6 matching bases. Per the germline V gene, CDR1 is SGHTA and CDR2 is FQGNSA. Trimming left V 0 bases short and J 3 bases short, with 10 bases between. This CDR3 is built from 15 residues. The CDR3 here is CASSLATSRTDTQYF. The CDR3 coding sequence is TGTGCCAGCAGCTTAGCCACTAGCCGGACAGATACGCAGTATTTT.

The gene calls are TRBV3-1 (or the pseudogene TRBV3-2) and TRBJ2-3; 9 bases agree with TRBD1. CDR1 and CDR2 (germline): LGHDT, YNNKEL (reference sequence). This CDR3 contains 13 residues. The J segment lost 4 bases and the V segment lost 5 bases, leaving 1 base of the junction unmatched. The DNA of the CDR3 is TGTGCCAGCAGCAGACAGGGGGCAGATACGCAGTATTTT. As protein: CASSRQGADTQYF.

The J gene is TRBJ1-3, the V gene TRBV9; D call uncertain. V dropped 4 bases and J dropped 1 base, with 12 bases sitting between them. There are 15 residues in the CDR3. Germline values: CDR1 SGDLS, CDR2 YYNGEE. CDR3 sequence: CASSLRSGSGNTIYF. In DNA, the CDR3 is TGTGCCAGCAGCCTTCGTAGTGGGTCTGGAAACACCATATATTTT.

Only a few counts were recorded for this clone. The chain carries TRBV18 and TRBJ1-5; D is uncertain. Germline V gives CDR1 KGHSH, CDR2 LQKENI. The CDR3 length is 15 residues. V lost 6 bases and J lost 0, with 12 bases in between. The CDR3, as DNA: TGTGCCAGCTCTCCAGGCCGAAATAGCAATCAGCCCCAGCATTTT. Translated, it gives CASSPGRNSNQPQHF.

The chain uses TRBV7-2 and TRBJ2-3; 14 positions agree with TRBD2. Germline CDR1 reads SGHTA; CDR2 reads FQGNSA. The ends lost 5 bases at V and 3 bases at J; junction bases unmatched: 4. This CDR3 is 16 amino acids long. The CDR3 sequence is CASSPRLAGGTDTQYF. DNA for the CDR3: TGTGCCAGCAGCCCCCGACTAGCGGGGGGGACAGATACGCAGTATTTT. The full variable domain, completed using reference TRBV7-2 and TRBJ2-3, is GAGVSQSPSNKVTEKGKDVELRCDPISGHTALYWYRQSLGQGLEFLIYFQGNSAPDKSGLPSDRFSAERTGGSVSTLTIQRTQQEDSAVYLCASSPRLAGGTDTQYFGPGTRLTVL.

The chain employs TRBV27 and TRBJ1-6; TRBD1 matches 9 bases. CDR3 length equals 14 residues. Germline assignment: CDR1 MNHEY and CDR2 SMNVEV (reference sequence). The V gene end was trimmed by 5 bases and the J gene end by 7 bases; junction bases not matched to a gene: 3. The CDR3 region has the DNA TGTGCCAGCAGTGTGACAGGGGGGAATTCACCCCTCCACTTT. Translation gives CASSVTGGNSPLHF.

The chain is built from TRBV7-9 and TRBJ2-7; TRBD1 aligns across 8 bases. Germline loops: CDR1 SEHNR, CDR2 FQNEAQ (reference sequence). The J segment lost 5 bases and the V segment lost 4 bases, leaving 7 bases of the junction unmatched. This CDR3 contains 14 residues. This chain's CDR3 is CASSSPQGVDEQYF. CDR3 bases: TGTGCCAGCAGCTCCCCACAGGGGGTCGACGAGCAGTACTTC.

This chain uses TRBV18 with TRBJ1-2; 9 bases are shared with TRBD1. V shed 3 bases and J 5 bases; nucleotides not matched to a gene: 4. CDR1 is KGHSH, CDR2 LQKENI, per germline. The CDR3 runs to 14 residues. The CDR3 sequence: CASSPVGQGYGYTF. DNA for the CDR3: TGTGCCAGCTCACCCGTGGGACAGGGATATGGCTACACCTTC.

The chain uses TRBV6-5 and TRBJ1-2; 10 bases map to TRBD1. Germline V CDR1 and CDR2: MNHEY, SVGAGI. V shed 4 bases and J 0 bases; nucleotides not matched to a gene: 5. The CDR3 runs 16 residues. DNA for the CDR3: TGTGCCAGCAGTTTCTCGGGACAGGGGTCTAACTATGGCTACACCTTC. It specifies CASSFSGQGSNYGYTF.